This T cell receptor beta chain came from a study of OX40 agonist ivuxolimab in advanced cancers. Looking at the study overall: Ivuxolimab was an agonistic, fully human IgG2 monoclonal antibody directed against OX40 (CD134), a costimulatory receptor. Intravenous ivuxolimab was administered to patients every 2 weeks at six dose levels: 0.01, 0.1, 0.3, 1.5, 3 and 10 mg/kg. Of the roughly 54 dose-escalation patients, hepatocellular carcinoma was present in around 19, melanoma in roughly 15, renal cell carcinoma in 9 and head and neck cancer in 9. A male proportion of around 81% and a mean age of roughly 58 years, ranging from about 23 to 79, were recorded for the dose-escalation cohort. Patients were allowed to have had prior anti-PD-1, anti-PD-L1 or anti-CTLA-4 therapy, and 40% to 45% of the dose-escalation patients had been treated with checkpoint inhibitors. Partial responses occurred in three dose-escalation patients: two with cutaneous melanoma and one with hepatocellular carcinoma. The point of sequencing TCRbeta in the periphery was to test whether ivuxolimab changed TCR sequence diversity and drove clonal T-cell expansion. The paper covers the monotherapy dose-escalation part of the phase I ivuxolimab trial, which included N of about 50 patients. The paper as a whole reports these results and caveats: The antigen specificity of the peripheral T cells that underwent clonal expansion was not determined. Low levels of normalized T-cell clonal expansion were also shown by some nonresponding patients. At doses of 0.1 to 3.0 mg/kg, clonal expansion of both CD4+ and CD8+ blood T cells was observed from baseline to week 6. In the 0.1-3.0 mg/kg groups, partial responders had among the lowest normalized peripheral clonal expansion, particularly in CD8+ T cells. On average, CD8+ T cells showed more expanded clones than CD4+ T cells after ivuxolimab.

Comment on this clone: It lacks a known antigen. Base qualities are not recorded, but no much larger clone differs from it by a single base.

To sequence the TCRbeta CDR3 region, genomic DNA was isolated from the sorted cells. TCRbeta CDR3 regions were sequenced using the immunoSEQ Assay. The clones in this table, taken by TCRdb from immuneACCESS, are in-frame only. Not every clone is retained; where verified, under half of the shortfall comes from an unresolved V gene, and the cause of the rest is unknown. This sample is represented by about 100,000 clones; under 85% of them were singletons. Jointly, the top ten make up 4.5% to 5.5% of the sample. Patients with a history of autoimmune disease or receiving systemic immunosuppression were excluded from the trial. Peripheral blood for TCR sequencing was collected from all dose cohorts at baseline, on cycle 4 day 1, and on cycle 7 day 1. Samples were obtained from an open-label, multicenter, first-in-human phase I dose-escalation trial of ivuxolimab. Adults with locally advanced or metastatic melanoma, renal cell carcinoma, hepatocellular carcinoma or head and neck squamous cell carcinoma were enrolled in the trial. Before TCR sequencing, CD4+ and CD8+ T cells were separately sorted from peripheral blood.

This TCR was recovered from an adult with an advanced solid tumor such as melanoma, head and neck, liver or kidney cancer. The sample in question was CD4+ or CD8+ T cells sorted from blood, obtained in a trial of the OX40 agonist ivuxolimab.

The sequence in DNA is TGCGCCAGCAGCCAAAATGGGGCGACTAATGAAAAACTGTTTTTT. This sequence encodes CASSQNGATNEKLFF. Recombination connected TRBV4-3 to TRBJ1-4; the D segment could be TRBD1, given 5 matching bases. Via the germline V gene, CDR1 is LGHNA and CDR2 YSLEER. Between the V and J ends, shortened by 2 bases and 2 bases respectively, the junction contains 9 bases. From the cysteine up to the phenylalanine, the CDR3 has a length of 15 residues. Only the CDR3 portion is preserved as DNA: 45 bases, with reading frame beginning at the first base.